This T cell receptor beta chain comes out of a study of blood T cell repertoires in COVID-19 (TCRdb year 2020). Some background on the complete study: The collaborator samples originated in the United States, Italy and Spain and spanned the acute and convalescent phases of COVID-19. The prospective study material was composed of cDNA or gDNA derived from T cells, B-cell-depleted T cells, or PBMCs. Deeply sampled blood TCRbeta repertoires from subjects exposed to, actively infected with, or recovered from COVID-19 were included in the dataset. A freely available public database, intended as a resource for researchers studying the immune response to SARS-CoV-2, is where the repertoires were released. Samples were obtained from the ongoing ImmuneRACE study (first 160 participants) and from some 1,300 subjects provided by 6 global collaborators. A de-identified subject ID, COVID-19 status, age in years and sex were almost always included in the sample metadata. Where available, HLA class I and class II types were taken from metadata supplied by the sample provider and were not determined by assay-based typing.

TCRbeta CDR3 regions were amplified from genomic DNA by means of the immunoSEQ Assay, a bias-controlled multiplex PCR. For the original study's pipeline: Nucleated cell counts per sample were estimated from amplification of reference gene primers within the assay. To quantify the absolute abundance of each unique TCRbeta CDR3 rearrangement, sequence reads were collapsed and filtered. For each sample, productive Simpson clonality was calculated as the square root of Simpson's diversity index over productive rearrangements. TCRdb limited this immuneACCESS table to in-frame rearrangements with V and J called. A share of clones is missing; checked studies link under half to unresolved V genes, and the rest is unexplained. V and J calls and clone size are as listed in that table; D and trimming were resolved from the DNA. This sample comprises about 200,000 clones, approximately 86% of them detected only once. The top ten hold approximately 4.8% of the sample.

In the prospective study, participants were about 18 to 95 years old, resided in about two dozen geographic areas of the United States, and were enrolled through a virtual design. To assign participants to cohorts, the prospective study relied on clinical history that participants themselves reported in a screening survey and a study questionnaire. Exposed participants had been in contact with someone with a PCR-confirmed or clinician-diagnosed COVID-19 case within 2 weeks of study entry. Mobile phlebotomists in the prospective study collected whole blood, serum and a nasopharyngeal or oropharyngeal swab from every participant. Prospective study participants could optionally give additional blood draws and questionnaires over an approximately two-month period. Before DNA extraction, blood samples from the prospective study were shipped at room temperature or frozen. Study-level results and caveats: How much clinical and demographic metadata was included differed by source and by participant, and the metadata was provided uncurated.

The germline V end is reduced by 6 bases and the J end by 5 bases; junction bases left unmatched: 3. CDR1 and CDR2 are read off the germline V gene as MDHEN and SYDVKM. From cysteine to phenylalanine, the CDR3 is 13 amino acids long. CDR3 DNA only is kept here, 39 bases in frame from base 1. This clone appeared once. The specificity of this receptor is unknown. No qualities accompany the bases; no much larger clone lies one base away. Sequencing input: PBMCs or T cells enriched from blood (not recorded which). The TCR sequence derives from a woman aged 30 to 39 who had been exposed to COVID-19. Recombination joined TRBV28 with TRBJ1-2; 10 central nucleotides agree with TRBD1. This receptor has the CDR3 CASSWDRGYGYTF. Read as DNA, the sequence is TGTGCCAGCAGCTGGGACAGGGGTTATGGCTACACCTTC.